This entry is about one TCR beta chain. This clonotype has more than one count but fewer than ten. It lacks a known antigen. Per-nucleotide qualities are absent, and no much larger clonotype sits a single base away. The data stem from a study of CD8 T cells in ankylosing spondylitis (dated by TCRdb to the late 2010s). With regard to the full study: The study profiled T cell receptor beta repertoires in healthy donors and ankylosing spondylitis patients to find disease-linked TCR variants. The whole study cohort included 108 healthy donors and roughly 24 ankylosing spondylitis patients. Peripheral blood was sampled, and synovial fluid was also collected from ankylosing spondylitis patients.

Sequencing was carried out with an Illumina HiSeq 2500. Quantitative 5'-RACE with molecular barcodes was the method used to prepare the TCR beta libraries. The original methods were these. A new computational method based on a probabilistic model of VDJ rearrangement was used to identify disease-linked TCR variants. TCRdb handled the public reads itself, with Q25 trimming in fastp and clone calling in MiXCR, and kept productive beta chains. Rows are combined by CDR3 protein, so each entry shows the most common genes and DNA. The V and J calls come from TCRdb's annotation, not from the publication. This sample gives hundreds of thousands of distinct CDR3 sequences in total; less than 25% of them show up just once. The ten most abundant clones make up 3.5% of the sample. What the study reported, not specific to this receptor: Blood from ankylosing spondylitis patients appeared to be characterized by a TCR beta motif made up of under 10 highly homologous amino acid variants. Some of the motif variants had been reported before in the synovial fluid and blood of reactive arthritis patients, a finding that suggests common disease-initiation mechanisms. The disease-linked clones showed a CD8+ phenotype and occurred at relatively low frequencies in peripheral blood. The disease-linked clones were reported to be significantly enriched in matched synovial fluid samples from ankylosing spondylitis patients.

Its CDR3 holds 14 amino acids, cysteine through phenylalanine. Of all the DNA, just the CDR3 is kept, 42 bases in frame from base 1. Reading the germline V gene gives CDR1 SGHAT and CDR2 FQNNGV. V is reduced by 5 bases and J by 8 bases, leaving a spacing of 16 bases between them. Sequencing was carried out using blood, either unsorted or a sorted T cell fraction (not recorded which). This sequence was found in a female donor with ankylosing spondylitis or in good health (not recorded which). The chain uses TRBV11-2 and TRBJ2-1, with no confident D gene call. The DNA is as follows: TGTGCCAGCAGCCCCCCCGGTTGGCCTGATGAGCAGTTCTTC. Its protein is CASSPPGWPDEQFF.